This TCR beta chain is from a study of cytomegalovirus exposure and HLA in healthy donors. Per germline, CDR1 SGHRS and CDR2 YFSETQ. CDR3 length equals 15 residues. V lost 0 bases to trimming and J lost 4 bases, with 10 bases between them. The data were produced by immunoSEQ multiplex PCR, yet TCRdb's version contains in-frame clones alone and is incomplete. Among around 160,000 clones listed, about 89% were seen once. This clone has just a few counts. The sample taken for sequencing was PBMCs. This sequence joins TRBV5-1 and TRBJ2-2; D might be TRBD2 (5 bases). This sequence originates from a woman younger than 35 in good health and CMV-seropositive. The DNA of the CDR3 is TGCGCCAGCAGCTTGGGCGGGCTTACCACCGGGGAGCTGTTTTTT. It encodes CASSLGGLTTGELFF.